Each of the 13 T cell receptor beta chains below was sequenced from the same sample in a study of PD-1 blockade in classical Hodgkin lymphoma. Only in-frame clones appear in the TCRdb table, and some are missing; sequencing was by immunoSEQ multiplex PCR. The sample gives more than 40,000 clones, around 69% of which show up once; under 3% is in the top ten. Time point specified: cycle 4 day 1 (C4D1), after 5 to 7 weeks of nivolumab. After autologous stem cell transplantation all patients relapsed, and prior brentuximab vedotin exposure differed between cohorts. Material: peripheral blood mononuclear cells (PBMCs), obtained before the fourth cycle of nivolumab. The receptor set was obtained from a human donor with classical Hodgkin lymphoma.

V gene TRBV9 combines with J gene TRBJ2-7; 9 bases fit TRBD1. The ends lost 3 bases at V and 5 bases at J; junction bases unmatched: 15. The V gene's germline CDR1 is SGDLS and CDR2 YYNGEE. The CDR3 extends over 17 amino acids. CDR3 in amino acids: CASSARWGDRDQDEQYF. For the CDR3, the DNA is TGTGCCAGCAGCGCCCGCTGGGGGGACAGGGATCAGGACGAGCAGTACTTC. The full variable domain, rest sourced from reference TRBV9 and TRBJ2-7, is DSGVTQTPKHLITATGQRVTLRCSPRSGDLSVYWYQQSLDQGLQFLIQYYNGEERAKGNILERFSAQQFPDLHSELNLSSLELGDSALYFCASSARWGDRDQDEQYFGPGTRLTVT.

V is TRBV5-6 and J is TRBJ2-2, with D uncertain. The CDR3 is 14 amino acids. The V gene's germline CDR1 is SGHDT and CDR2 YYEEEE. V lost 0 bases and J 2 bases, leaving 5 bases between the germline ends. The CDR3 loop is CASSLGENTGELFF. The CDR3 DNA is TGTGCCAGCAGCTTGGGGGAAAACACCGGGGAGCTGTTTTTT.

The chain has TRBV4-3 and TRBJ2-1; D might be TRBD1 or TRBD2, each matching 6 bases. The CDR3 is 18 amino acids. The V gene lost 1 base and the J gene lost 7 bases, with 23 bases spanning the gap. Germline assignment: CDR1 LGHNA and CDR2 YSLEER. CDR3 nucleotides: TGCGCCAGCAGCCAAGTCGTTCTTTTAAGGGGGGCAGGGAATGAGCAGTTCTTC. This encodes CASSQVVLLRGAGNEQFF.

This chain connects TRBV28 to TRBJ1-1, with unresolved D. The CDR3 consists of 13 residues. V lost 3 bases and J 2 bases, leaving 7 bases between the germline ends. The germline V gene encodes CDR1 MDHEN and CDR2 SYDVKM. DNA for the CDR3: TGTGCCAGCAGTTTTGGGTACAACACTGAAGCTTTCTTT. The encoded protein is CASSFGYNTEAFF.

The genes are TRBV4-3 and TRBJ2-1; 8 bases are shared with TRBD2. Trimming cost V 4 bases and J 5 bases; bases outside gene matches: 7. The germline CDR1 and CDR2 sequences are LGHNA and YSLEER. The CDR3 consists of 15 residues. The DNA for the CDR3 is TGCGCCAGCAGCCCGGAAGCGGGGGCCCACAATGAGCAGTTCTTC. It specifies CASSPEAGAHNEQFF.

The chain employs TRBV11-2 and TRBJ1-5; D call uncertain. Germline-derived CDR1 and CDR2 are SGHAT and FQNNGV. Trimming stripped 0 bases from V and 9 bases from J, with 9 bases between. This CDR3 is 13 amino acids long. Here the CDR3 reads CASSLDWEGPQHF. CDR3 nucleotide sequence: TGTGCCAGCAGCTTAGATTGGGAGGGGCCCCAGCATTTT. The variable domain in full, completed from reference TRBV11-2 and TRBJ1-5, reads EAGVAQSPRYKIIEKRQSVAFWCNPISGHATLYWYQQILGQGPKLLIQFQNNGVVDDSQLPKDRFSAERLKGVDSTLKIQPAKLEDSAVYLCASSLDWEGPQHFGDGTRLSIL.

CDR3 residues: CAISPHGRLSGGAYNEQFF. The CDR3, as DNA: TGTGCCATCTCCCCACACGGAAGACTAAGCGGGGGGGCGTACAATGAGCAGTTCTTC. This chain connects TRBV10-3 to TRBJ2-1; TRBD2 aligns across 10 bases. V lost 8 bases, J lost 4 bases, and 20 bases stayed unmatched. In germline, CDR1 is ENHRY, CDR2 SYGVKD. The CDR3 extends over 19 amino acids.

The sample holds a few counts of this clone. The chain couples TRBV6-5 to TRBJ2-7; TRBD2 matches 7 bases. Germline V lookup: CDR1 MNHEY, CDR2 SVGAGI. V lost 2 bases, J lost 2 bases, and 3 bases stayed unmatched. This CDR3 region has 14 residues. The CDR3, as DNA: TGTGCCAGCAGTTACAAGCGGGGAGCCTACGAGCAGTACTTC. Translating gives CASSYKRGAYEQYF.

This chain connects TRBV6-1 to TRBJ2-7, with a possible D match to TRBD2 (5 bases). Trimming cost V 2 bases and J 6 bases, with 17 bases left between them. The CDR3 is made up of 15 amino acids. Germline CDR1 and CDR2: MNHNS and SASEGT. The CDR3: CASSERNGEVGEQYF. DNA of the CDR3: TGTGCCAGCAGTGAAAGAAACGGGGAAGTCGGCGAGCAGTACTTC.

The chain carries TRBV6-6 and TRBJ2-6; D unresolved. V lost 6 bases, J lost 0 bases, and 9 bases lay in between. This CDR3 spans 15 amino acids. Germline V gene data show CDR1 as MNHNY and CDR2 as SVGAGI (reference sequence). The chain's CDR3 is CASSLDGSGANVLTF. DNA for the CDR3: TGTGCCAGCAGCTTGGATGGCTCTGGGGCCAACGTCCTGACTTTC.

This chain links TRBV5-1 with TRBJ2-3, with TRBD1 as a possible D gene (5 bases). CDR1 is SGHRS, CDR2 YFSETQ, per germline. The CDR3 runs to 15 residues. Deletions cut 0 bases from V and 6 bases from J, with 14 bases between. Here the CDR3 DNA reads TGCGCCAGCAGCTTGGGGGTAGGAGCAGGGGATACGCAGTATTTT. Encoded protein: CASSLGVGAGDTQYF.

The table lists this clone with a few counts. Other DNA sequences within the sample encode an identical CDR3. The CDR3 nucleotides are TGTGCCAGCAGTTTTGGGTACAATGAGCAGTTCTTC. It yields the protein CASSFGYNEQFF. J is TRBJ2-1 and V is TRBV27; D gene unclear. CDR1 and CDR2 (germline): MNHEY, SMNVEV (reference sequence). This CDR3 has 12 residues. V shed 3 bases and J shed 4 bases, with 4 bases lying between them.

With regard to this clone: The junction differs from germline at one of its ends, possibly a read error. The chain is built from TRBV6-5 and TRBJ1-5; unclear D gene. The CDR3 runs 14 residues. Germline V CDR1 and CDR2: MNHEY, SVGAGI. The CDR3 DNA follows: TGTGCCAGCAGTAACTCCTTTGGCAATCAGCCCCAGCATTTT. Its protein product is CASSNSFGNQPQHF.